The rows below give T cell receptor beta chains drawn from one sample of a study of blood T cell repertoires in COVID-19. Sequencing used immunoSEQ multiplex PCR; TCRdb keeps in-frame clones, though not all of them. The sample holds about 73,000 clones; roughly 89% are singletons and the top ten take roughly 9%. Sequencing used peripheral blood. These receptors were collected from a man aged 80 or over with acute or convalescent COVID-19. Both conserved end residues are part of each CDR3. The D gene is left open where the match is weak. Some rows have no size entry. The others give once, few or many, or a class for an expanded clone.

TRBV5-4	NA	TRBD1	TRBJ2-5	TGTGCCAGCAGCCTACGGACAGGGAGAGAGACCCAGTACTTC	CASSLRTGRETQYF
TRBV6-5	NA	NA	TRBJ1-1	TGTGCCAGCAAGGTAGGGGCCACTGAAGCTTTCTTT	CASKVGATEAFF
TRBV9	once	TRBD1	TRBJ1-2	TGTGCCAGCAGCTGGGGACAGCTCGGAGGCTATGGCTACACCTTC	CASSWGQLGGYGYTF
TRBV19	NA	NA	TRBJ2-7	TGTGCCAGTAGTCCACAAAGGACAGTTTCCACCTACGAGCAGTACTTC	CASSPQRTVSTYEQYF
TRBV6-5	NA	TRBD2	TRBJ2-7	TGTGCCAGCCTTCGGGGGGGTAGCTACGAGCAGTACTTC	CASLRGGSYEQYF
TRBV5-5	NA	NA	TRBJ1-2	TGTGCCAGCAGCTTGGACTCTAACTATGGCTACACCTTC	CASSLDSNYGYTF
TRBV7-6	NA	TRBD1	TRBJ1-6	TGTGCCAGCAGCTTAGCGGCGACAGGGTTTGATTCACCCCTCCACTTT	CASSLAATGFDSPLHF
TRBV19	NA	TRBD1	TRBJ1-2	TGTGCCAGTAGGGACAGGGGGTACTATGGCTACACCTTC	CASRDRGYYGYTF
TRBV7-2	NA	NA	TRBJ2-1	TGTGCCAGCAGCCCTTACCAACACGAAAATGAGCAGTTCTTC	CASSPYQHENEQFF
TRBV6-1	NA	NA	TRBJ1-2	TGTGCCAGCAGTGAAGCGCAGGGATCGCAGTATGGCTACACCTTC	CASSEAQGSQYGYTF
TRBV25-1	NA	NA	TRBJ1-4	TGTGCCAGCGCAGGGTCTGCTGAAAAACTGTTTTTT	CASAGSAEKLFF
TRBV6-5	few	TRBD2	TRBJ2-1	TGTGCCAGCAGTCTGACTAGCGGGAGTATAAATGAGCAGTTCTTC	CASSLTSGSINEQFF
TRBV7-2	NA	NA	TRBJ2-3	TGTGCCAGCAGCCCCGACGCGAGGGTGACAGATACGCAGTATTTT	CASSPDARVTDTQYF
TRBV29-1	NA	NA	TRBJ1-2	TGCAGCGTTGGGACAGAACCCTATGGCTACACCTTC	CSVGTEPYGYTF
TRBV2	NA	TRBD1	TRBJ2-7	TGTGCCAGCAGTGAACGAGACAGGGTCGACGAGCAGTACTTC	CASSERDRVDEQYF
TRBV7-2	NA	NA	TRBJ1-5	TGTGCCAGCAGCTCCGAGACGGGTCGCAGACAGCCCCAGCATTTT	CASSSETGRRQPQHF
TRBV9	NA	TRBD1	TRBJ2-1	TGTGCCAGCAGCCCTGGACAGGGCGTGAGGCAGTTCTTC	CASSPGQGVRQFF
TRBV5-6	NA	TRBD2	TRBJ2-5	TGTGCCAGCAGCGTGACTAGCGGGGGGGAGACCCAGTACTTC	CASSVTSGGETQYF
TRBV12-3/TRBV12-4	NA	TRBD1	TRBJ2-1	TGTGCCAGCATTAGGGGGCAGTACAATGAGCAGTTCTTC	CASIRGQYNEQFF
TRBV2	NA	NA	TRBJ1-5	TGTGCCAGCAGCCCCGACAGCGGCAATCAGCCCCAGCATTTT	CASSPDSGNQPQHF
TRBV27	NA	TRBD1	TRBJ1-1	TGTGCCAGCAGTATAGGGACAGGCGGGACTGAAGCTTTCTTT	CASSIGTGGTEAFF
TRBV14	NA	NA	TRBJ1-5	TGTGCCAGCAGCCAAGTGGGGGCAGGACAGCCCCAGCATTTT	CASSQVGAGQPQHF
TRBV12-3/TRBV12-4	NA	NA	TRBJ1-5	TGTGCCAGCAGTTTAGGGGGCGAACAGCCCCAGCATTTT	CASSLGGEQPQHF
TRBV2	NA	NA	TRBJ1-5	TGTGCCAGCGCCCGGGACACATATAGCAATCAGCCCCAGCATTTT	CASARDTYSNQPQHF
TRBV14	NA	NA	TRBJ1-2	TGTGCCAGCAGCCAAGGGACTGGAAGAGAAATGAACTATGGCTACACCTTC	CASSQGTGREMNYGYTF
TRBV2	NA	TRBD1	TRBJ1-1	TGTGCCAGCAAGTCGGAGGGGGCCGTTACAGGCACTGAAGCTTTCTTT	CASKSEGAVTGTEAFF
TRBV19	NA	NA	TRBJ1-1	TGTGCCAGTACCTTAAGCCGGGTGCGAACTGAAGCTTTCTTT	CASTLSRVRTEAFF
TRBV7-6	NA	NA	TRBJ2-7	TGTGCCAGCAGCCGTCACACCGGGGGAAGTACAGGAGAGCAGTACTTC	CASSRHTGGSTGEQYF
TRBV5-1	NA	TRBD2	TRBJ2-2	TGCGCCAGCAGCTTGACGCTAGCGGGAAGAACCGGGGAGCTGTTTTTT	CASSLTLAGRTGELFF
TRBV11-2	NA	NA	TRBJ2-1	TGTGCCAGCAGCTTAGTCGGGGGGCTTGGCAATGAGCAGTTCTTC	CASSLVGGLGNEQFF
TRBV2	NA	NA	TRBJ2-7	TGTGCCAGCTCACGGGGGGCTACCCGCTACGAGCAGTACTTC	CASSRGATRYEQYF
TRBV2	NA	NA	TRBJ2-3	TGTGCCAGCAGGCTAGCGTTTAGCACAGATACGCAGTATTTT	CASRLAFSTDTQYF
TRBV25-1	NA	NA	TRBJ1-1	TGTGCCAGCAGTGAATCGAAGGCGGTAAACACTGAAGCTTTCTTT	CASSESKAVNTEAFF
TRBV2	NA	NA	TRBJ2-3	TGTGCCAGCAGACTAACAGGGAAAAGCACAGATACGCAGTATTTT	CASRLTGKSTDTQYF
TRBV30	NA	NA	TRBJ2-7	TGTGCCTGGAGAGACGATAGAAGGGGGTTGAGGTGGGAGCAGTACTTC	CAWRDDRRGLRWEQYF
TRBV19	NA	NA	TRBJ1-5	TGTGCCAGTAATGCCGGGTTGAGCAATCAGCCCCAGCATTTT	CASNAGLSNQPQHF
TRBV3-1/TRBV3-2	once	NA	TRBJ2-7	TGTGCCAGCAGCCAAGGAGGGCCAAAAGTCTACGAGCAGTACTTC	CASSQGGPKVYEQYF